Sequencing of this TCR beta chain was carried out in a study of shared clonotypes between healthy human individuals. Across the whole study: In total, the donors were two women and three men aged 18 to 49.

Some clones are missing from TCRdb's copy, which holds only in-frame ones; the method was immunoSEQ multiplex PCR. The sample includes about 1,900,000 clones, approximately 95% of them seen just once. In the naive CD8 group, cells lacked CD45RO and were positively selected for CCR7, so terminally differentiated effector memory CD45RA+ cells were left out. This receptor was taken from a man aged 18 to 30 in good health. Source material: naive CD8+ T cells sorted from blood.

CDR3 nucleotides: TGTGCCAGCAGCGTAGGGGCAACAACTAATGAAAAACTGTTTTTT. Translated: CASSVGATTNEKLFF. The chain couples TRBV9 to TRBJ1-4; D not resolved. CDR1 SGDLS and CDR2 YYNGEE come from the germline V gene. The ends were cut back, 0 bases at V and 0 bases at J, with 6 bases in the middle. This CDR3 has 15 amino acids.